One sample yielded the 4 T cell receptor beta chains listed below, sequenced in a study of identical twins. TCRdb reprocessed the 5' RACE reads via MiXCR and lists one record per CDR3 protein. The sample lists hundreds of thousands of distinct CDR3 sequences, around 24% occurring once. Separately, the same data were catalogued under a study of T cells expressing NK-cell markers.

Material: CD4+ T cells sorted from blood. All receptors come from a young woman in good health.

The sample holds one count of this clonotype. The chain couples TRBV7-6 to TRBJ1-6; 7 nucleotides line up with TRBD1. The CDR3 loop spans 16 amino acids. After removal of 2 bases from V and 7 bases from J, the junction contained 8 bases not matched to a gene. CDR1 is SGHVS and CDR2 is FNYEAQ in the germline V gene. CDR3 in amino acids: CASSLLDDRVNSPLHF. The CDR3, as DNA: TGTGCCAGCAGCTTATTGGATGACAGGGTAAATTCACCCCTCCACTTT.

This chain links TRBV12-3 or TRBV12-4 with TRBJ2-6; unclear D gene. V was shortened by 3 bases and J by 2 bases, with 5 bases between the two germline ends. CDR3 length: 14 amino acids. CDR3 bases: TGTGCCAGCAGTTTCAGGCCTGGGGCCAACGTCCTGACTTTC. This translates into CASSFRPGANVLTF.

The chain joins TRBV20-1 to TRBJ1-1; D is perhaps TRBD1 (5 bases). The CDR3 runs 13 residues. V was shortened by 3 bases and J by 0 bases, with 8 bases between the two germline ends. Germline V gives CDR1 DFQATT, CDR2 SNEGSKA (reference sequence). CDR3 sequence reads: CSARRQLNTEAFF. DNA for the CDR3: TGCAGTGCTAGGAGACAGTTGAACACTGAAGCTTTCTTT.

The chain joins TRBV3-1 to TRBJ2-5, with TRBD2 matching over 8 bases. CDR1 and CDR2 (germline): LGHDT, YNNKEL (reference sequence). CDR3 length: 15 amino acids. V lost 1 base and J lost 3; bases outside the gene matches: 4. CDR3 DNA: TGTGCCAGCAGCCAAGTCGGGGGGGGGAAAGAGACCCAGTACTTC. This gives the protein CASSQVGGGKETQYF.